This T cell receptor (beta chain) originates from a study of blood T cell repertoires in COVID-19. Study-level background: T cells, B-cell-depleted T cells, or PBMCs provided the cDNA or gDNA that served as material.

Self-reported history from a screening survey and questionnaire set each donor's cohort. Donors in Cohort 3 who had recovered were those with two negative PCRs, healthcare professional clearance, or resolution of their symptoms. Study processing details: Reference gene primer amplification gave estimated nucleated cell counts. Here immunoSEQ multiplex PCR was the method, and the copy in TCRdb shows in-frame clones only, minus some. The V and J calls and clone size come from that table; D and trimming were worked out from the DNA. Of about 400,000 clones listed, roughly 84% are singletons. Material for sequencing was PBMCs or T cells enriched from blood (not recorded which). The clonotype originates from a woman aged 25 to 45 who had recovered from COVID-19.

The CDR3 reads CASSLRRDSLNYGYTF. CDR3 in DNA: TGTGCCAGCAGTCTCCGCCGGGACAGCCTGAACTATGGCTACACCTTC. The chain employs TRBV28 and TRBJ1-2; TRBD1 agrees at 7 bases. V lost 5 bases, J lost 2 bases, and 11 bases stayed unmatched. Germline assignment: CDR1 MDHEN and CDR2 SYDVKM. The CDR3 spans 16 residues.